This is a list of T cell receptor beta chains from one sample in a study of blood T cell repertoires in COVID-19. Measured with immunoSEQ multiplex PCR; TCRdb has only the in-frame clones, and not every one. The profile covers 160,000 or so clones, with over 70% appearing a single time and 0.5% to 0.65% taken by the ten largest. Sequencing was carried out using peripheral blood. These receptors originate from a man in his sixties with acute or convalescent COVID-19. Each CDR3 is given with its conserved first and last residue. A D gene is named only where the DNA matches it firmly. Not every row has a clone size; where given, it reads once, few, many or a size class.

abundance | j_gene | v_gene | d_gene | CDR3aa | CDR3nt
NA | TRBJ2-3 | TRBV28 | NA | CASTEDLVTDTQYF | TGTGCCAGCACCGAGGATCTAGTCACAGATACGCAGTATTTT
few | TRBJ1-5 | TRBV7-2 | TRBD1 | CASSSGTGGGQPQHF | TGTGCCAGCAGCTCCGGGACAGGCGGAGGTCAGCCCCAGCATTTT
NA | TRBJ2-1 | TRBV4-3 | TRBD2 | CASSQDQYGGGPQNEQFF | TGCGCCAGCAGCCAAGATCAGTACGGGGGAGGGCCTCAGAATGAGCAGTTCTTC
once | TRBJ1-1 | TRBV27 | NA | CASSPRTGNTEAFF | TGTGCCAGCAGCCCCCGCACAGGGAACACTGAAGCTTTCTTT
once | TRBJ1-1 | TRBV5-4 | TRBD1 | CASRYAGTGGTEAFF | TGTGCCAGCAGGTACGCCGGGACAGGGGGCACTGAAGCTTTCTTT
NA | TRBJ1-1 | TRBV12-3/TRBV12-4 | TRBD1 | CASSFRDSQAFF | TGTGCCAGCAGTTTCCGGGACAGCCAAGCTTTCTTT
NA | TRBJ2-2 | TRBV28 | NA | CASSSRQGGTGELFF | TGTGCCAGCAGTTCGAGACAAGGTGGAACCGGGGAGCTGTTTTTT
NA | TRBJ1-2 | TRBV29-1 | TRBD1 | CSVETGANYGYTF | TGCAGCGTTGAGACAGGGGCTAACTATGGCTACACCTTC
once | TRBJ1-5 | TRBV25-1 | NA | CASSEGGVQPQHF | TGTGCCAGCAGTGAAGGGGGGGTTCAGCCCCAGCATTTT
NA | TRBJ2-5 | TRBV19 | TRBD1 | CASSIEGGGGETQYF | TGTGCCAGTAGTATAGAAGGGGGCGGTGGAGAGACCCAGTACTTC
NA | TRBJ1-1 | TRBV3-1/TRBV3-2 | NA | CASSQSRVLTEAFF | TGTGCCAGCAGCCAAAGCAGGGTGCTTACTGAAGCTTTCTTT
few | TRBJ1-2 | TRBV5-4 | NA | CASSLGQGRNYGYTF | TGTGCCAGCAGCTTGGGTCAGGGTAGGAACTATGGCTACACCTTC
NA | TRBJ2-7 | TRBV30 | TRBD2 | CAWSVPGGGVGQYF | TGTGCCTGGAGTGTCCCCGGGGGGGGAGTTGGGCAGTACTTC
NA | TRBJ1-1 | TRBV7-3 | NA | CASSLGSGSGTEAFF | TGTGCCAGCAGCTTAGGGTCGGGGAGTGGTACTGAAGCTTTCTTT
few | TRBJ1-6 | TRBV6-6 | TRBD1 | CASSYQPQGAGSPLHF | TGTGCCAGCAGTTACCAGCCACAGGGGGCGGGTTCACCCCTCCACTTT
NA | TRBJ1-1 | TRBV6-1 | TRBD1 | CASSESRTGAAVEAFF | TGTGCCAGCAGTGAATCTAGGACAGGGGCGGCAGTTGAAGCTTTCTTT
NA | TRBJ2-3 | TRBV6-5 | TRBD2 | CASNSGGATDTQYF | TGTGCCAGCAACAGCGGGGGGGCAACAGATACGCAGTATTTT
few | TRBJ2-7 | TRBV6-2/TRBV6-3 | TRBD2 | CASSYSRTSGSQYEQYF | TGTGCCAGCAGTTACTCCCGGACTAGCGGGAGTCAGTACGAGCAGTACTTC
few | TRBJ1-2 | TRBV5-4 | TRBD1 | CASKDRGIPANYGYTF | TGTGCCAGCAAGGACAGGGGGATCCCGGCTAACTATGGCTACACCTTC
few | TRBJ1-2 | TRBV7-2 | NA | CASSPDRPRGGYTF | TGTGCCAGCAGCCCCGACAGGCCCCGGGGTGGCTACACCTTC
NA | TRBJ1-2 | TRBV4-1 | NA | CASSQVAGGYGYTF | TGCGCCAGCAGCCAAGTGGCGGGGGGTTATGGCTACACCTTC
NA | TRBJ2-7 | TRBV7-2 | NA | CASSLASGAGEQYF | TGTGCCAGCAGCTTAGCGTCAGGGGCAGGGGAGCAGTACTTC
NA | TRBJ1-1 | TRBV28 | TRBD1 | CASRMTGGHPEAFF | TGTGCCAGCAGGATGACAGGGGGGCATCCTGAAGCTTTCTTT
NA | TRBJ1-3 | TRBV6-5 | NA | CASASDRISGNTIYF | TGTGCCAGCGCCTCCGACAGGATCTCTGGAAACACCATATATTTT
once | TRBJ1-2 | TRBV7-6 | TRBD1 | CASSRWPGPGQGEADYGYTF | TGTGCCAGCAGCCGCTGGCCGGGACCGGGACAGGGTGAGGCGGACTATGGCTACACCTTC
NA | TRBJ2-7 | TRBV4-3 | NA | CASSPGEGVEQYF | TGCGCCAGCAGCCCGGGGGAGGGGGTCGAGCAGTACTTC